One and the same sample provided the 8 T cell receptor beta chains below, sequenced in a study of neurological immune-mediated disorders. MiXCR, applied by TCRdb to the 5' RACE reads, yields one record per CDR3 protein. Seen here are 33,000 or so distinct CDR3 sequences, roughly 7% observed once, and the top ten hold roughly 4.4%. Sequencing was carried out using PBMCs. The receptors here all came from a woman between 40 and 50 years old in good health.

This clonotype showed up many times. The chain uses TRBV10-3 and TRBJ2-7; D is ambiguous. This CDR3 has 14 amino acids. CDR1 is ENHRY and CDR2 is SYGVKD in the germline V gene. The V and J ends lost 2 bases and 2 bases respectively, with 10 bases between them. In DNA, the CDR3 is TGTGCCATCAGTGAGAAGCTAGAGACCTACGAGCAGTACTTC. Translated, it gives CAISEKLETYEQYF.

This clonotype was seen more than once but under ten times. The chain carries TRBV10-3 and TRBJ2-1; D is possibly TRBD2 (6 bases). Trimming removed 1 base from V and 7 bases from J, with 8 bases in between. The CDR3 loop spans 13 amino acids. The germline V gene has CDR1 ENHRY and CDR2 SYGVKD. CDR3 in DNA: TGTGCCATCAGTGAGTGGGGGGAAAATGAGCAGTTCTTC. This encodes CAISEWGENEQFF.

This clonotype was found many times. The V call is TRBV4-1, the J call TRBJ1-6; D is unresolved. Germline values: CDR1 MGHRA, CDR2 YSYEKL. CDR3 length: 15 amino acids. V lost 2 bases to trimming and J lost 6 bases, with 11 bases between them. The DNA for the CDR3 is TGCGCCAGCAGCCAACACAGAGACCCTAATTCACCCCTCCACTTT. It codes for CASSQHRDPNSPLHF.

This clonotype was picked up many times. The gene calls are TRBV20-1 and TRBJ2-5; D not certain. Looked up from germline, CDR1 is DFQATT and CDR2 is SNEGSKA (reference sequence). V was cut by 3 bases and J by 2 bases, with 10 bases left in between. The CDR3 extends over 13 amino acids. The CDR3 sequence is CSASQTIQETQYF. CDR3 bases: TGCAGTGCTAGCCAGACGATTCAAGAGACCCAGTACTTC.

There are many counts of this clonotype. The V call is TRBV2, the J call TRBJ1-2; tentatively, D is TRBD1 (6 bases). The CDR3 totals 12 residues. The V and J ends lost 6 bases and 6 bases respectively, with 11 bases between them. CDR1 SNHLY and CDR2 FYNNEI come from the germline V gene. CDR3 amino acids: CASRNRADGYTF. Written as DNA, the CDR3 is TGTGCCAGCAGGAACAGGGCGGATGGCTACACCTTC.

This clonotype was picked up many times. This sequence joins TRBV20-1 and TRBJ2-3, with 13 bases fitting TRBD2. The germline CDR1 and CDR2 sequences are DFQATT and SNEGSKA (reference sequence). With V trimmed by 6 bases and J by 10 bases, 13 bases remained unmatched. This CDR3 has 15 amino acids. Here the CDR3 reads CSATRTSGSSRAQYF. CDR3 sequence (DNA): TGCAGTGCAACCCGGACTAGCGGGAGCTCCAGAGCGCAGTATTTT.

This clonotype counts as medium-sized. The rearrangement joins TRBV20-1 to TRBJ2-2, with TRBD1 identical over 7 bases. Per the germline V gene, CDR1 is DFQATT and CDR2 is SNEGSKA (reference sequence). V lost 3 bases, J lost 0 bases, and 4 bases stayed unmatched. This CDR3 has 15 residues. CDR3 region: CSASRDRANTGELFF. CDR3 coding DNA: TGCAGTGCTAGTCGAGACAGGGCGAACACCGGGGAGCTGTTTTTT.

This clonotype was observed many times. V gene TRBV4-1 combines with J gene TRBJ2-5; 8 bases are shared with TRBD1. With V trimmed by 3 bases and J by 4 bases, 10 bases remained unmatched. This CDR3 spans 16 amino acids. Germline V CDR1 and CDR2: MGHRA, YSYEKL. The DNA of the CDR3 is TGCGCCAGCAGCCAGGGTGACAGGGGCTGGAGAGAGACCCAGTACTTC. This codes for CASSQGDRGWRETQYF.